These 15 T cell receptor beta chains were all obtained from the same sample, sequenced in a study of regulatory T cells in long-lasting Graves disease. Sample time point: newly diagnosed GD, antithyroid drugs for less than 3 months. RNA extracted from PBMCs served as the sequencing template. Construction of TCR beta libraries relied on iRepertoire HTBI primers and on Arm-PCR targeting CDR3 regions. TCRdb reprocessed the multiplex PCR reads with MiXCR, giving one entry per CDR3 protein. The table has about 530,000 distinct CDR3 sequences, 15% to 20% seen once. These sequences were also reported in another study, on T cells in Graves' hyperthyroidism and ophthalmopathy.

Specimen: peripheral blood mononuclear cells (PBMCs), collected at new diagnosis, from a patient treated with antithyroid drugs. The receptors come from a woman aged 35-65 years with Graves disease.

This clonotype was seen repeatedly, ten times or more. This rearrangement joins TRBV7-9 to TRBJ2-7, with TRBD1 identical over 7 bases. V was clipped by 5 bases and J by 2 bases; unmatched bases: 3. CDR3 size: 13 residues. CDR1 and CDR2 from the germline V gene are SEHNR and FQNEAQ (reference sequence). The CDR3: CASSVDRAYEQYF. CDR3 in DNA: TGTGCCAGCAGCGTAGACAGGGCCTACGAGCAGTACTTC.

For this clonotype: A much bigger clone sits one base away, suggesting this may be a read error. The chain combines TRBV2 with TRBJ1-1; D gene unclear. The germline gives CDR1 SNHLY, CDR2 FYNNEI. This CDR3 has 16 residues. Trimming stripped 5 bases from V and 0 bases from J, with 16 bases between. The CDR3 DNA is TGTGCCAGCAGTCTCCCGACTTTGGGCATGAACACTGAAGCTTTCTTT. Its protein is CASSLPTLGMNTEAFF.

The V call is TRBV12-3 or TRBV12-4, the J call TRBJ1-6; a weak D match, TRBD1 (6 bases). Trimming took 5 bases from V and 6 from J, leaving 14 bases between them. CDR3 length: 15 residues. CDR3 sequence (DNA): TGTGCCAGCAGTCCGCGGGGGGCCCCTAATTCACCCCTCCACTTT. It is translated as CASSPRGAPNSPLHF.

V gene TRBV19 combines with J gene TRBJ1-2; D may be TRBD1 (6 bases). V lost 2 bases to trimming and J lost 4 bases, with 17 bases between them. There are 16 residues in the CDR3. Germline V lookup: CDR1 LNHDA, CDR2 SQIVND (reference sequence). The CDR3 DNA follows: TGTGCCAGTAGTATACTTTCAGGGGCGCCAATCTATGGCTACACCTTC. This gives the protein CASSILSGAPIYGYTF. The full variable domain, completed using reference TRBV19 and TRBJ1-2, is DGGITQSPKYLFRKEGQNVTLSCEQNLNHDAMYWYRQDPGQGLRLIYYSQIVNDFQKGDIAEGYSVSREKKESFPLTVTSAQKNPTAFYLCASSILSGAPIYGYTFGSGTRLTVV.

This clonotype was picked up many times. CDR3 DNA: TGTGCCAGCAGCGCTCCCGGGACGGGCGTATTCTTC. Encoded protein: CASSAPGTGVFF. The chain is built from TRBV3-1 and TRBJ2-1; TRBD1 or TRBD2 may be the D gene (5 bases each). This CDR3 is built from 12 residues. The germline gives CDR1 LGHDT, CDR2 YNNKEL (reference sequence). V dropped 5 bases and J dropped 16 bases, with 18 bases sitting between them.

This clonotype was found many times. The V and J genes are TRBV5-1 and TRBJ1-1; 10 bases agree with TRBD1. CDR1 is SGHRS, CDR2 YFSETQ, per germline. This CDR3 comprises 18 residues. The trim removed 0 bases at V and 1 base at J, leaving 9 bases unmatched. CDR3 in amino acids: CASSLAGRTGGGNTEAFF. In nucleotides, the CDR3 is TGCGCCAGCAGCTTGGCTGGACGGACAGGGGGTGGGAACACTGAAGCTTTCTTT.

This rearrangement joins TRBV5-1 to TRBJ1-5; D uncertain. Germline-derived CDR1 and CDR2 are SGHRS and YFSETQ. The CDR3 consists of 14 residues. The ends were cut back, 0 bases at V and 2 bases at J, with 6 bases in the middle. The CDR3 nucleotides read TGCGCCAGCAGCTTGGATGTTGGCAATCAGCCCCAGCATTTT. This gives the protein CASSLDVGNQPQHF.

This clonotype was picked up many times. The CDR3 reads CASSLLAGGLPDTQYF. Here the CDR3 DNA reads TGTGCCAGCAGCTTACTAGCGGGGGGGCTCCCAGATACGCAGTATTTT. This chain joins TRBV7-9 and TRBJ2-3; 12 bases align to TRBD2. This CDR3 comprises 16 residues. V lost 2 bases to trimming and J lost 4 bases; unmatched junction nucleotides: 4. Germline-derived CDR1 and CDR2 are SEHNR and FQNEAQ (reference sequence).

The V gene is TRBV2, the J gene TRBJ1-3, with 11 bases matching TRBD1. V lost 1 base and J lost 5; bases outside the gene matches: 10. The CDR3 spans 18 residues. The germline gives CDR1 SNHLY, CDR2 FYNNEI. DNA for the CDR3: TGTGCCAGCAGTGAAGGGACAGGGGGCATTAGTTTTCGAAACACCATATATTTT. This translates into CASSEGTGGISFRNTIYF. The full variable domain, its missing parts supplied by reference TRBV2 and TRBJ1-3, is EPEVTQTPSHQVTQMGQEVILRCVPISNHLYFYWYRQILGQKVEFLVSFYNNEISEKSEIFDDQFSVERPDGSNFTLKIRSTKLEDSAMYFCASSEGTGGISFRNTIYFGEGSWLTVV.

This clonotype has a handful of counts. V usage is TRBV4-2 and J usage is TRBJ1-5; maybe TRBD1 (5 bases). CDR1 is LGHNA and CDR2 is YNFKEQ in the germline V gene. The V end was cut by 5 bases, the J end by 0 bases, with 20 bases between. The CDR3 has 18 amino acids. The CDR3 region is CASSIGAGLSDSNQPQHF. CDR3 nucleotide sequence: TGTGCCAGCAGCATTGGGGCAGGATTATCAGATAGCAATCAGCCCCAGCATTTT.

V gene TRBV5-4 combines with J gene TRBJ1-1, with D possibly being TRBD1 (6 bases). The V and J ends lost 4 bases and 6 bases respectively, with 13 bases between them. This CDR3 has 13 amino acids. The V gene's germline CDR1 is SGHNT and CDR2 YYREEE (reference sequence). The CDR3 spells CASSAGTPAEAFF. The DNA for the CDR3 is TGTGCCAGCAGCGCCGGGACACCAGCTGAAGCTTTCTTT.

CDR3 sequence reads: CAISVDLGEKLFF. The CDR3 nucleotides are TGTGCCATCAGTGTTGACTTGGGTGAAAAACTGTTTTTT. J is TRBJ1-4 and V is TRBV10-3; D remains unclear. The ends were cut back, 4 bases at V and 7 bases at J, with 10 bases in the middle. Germline CDR1 reads ENHRY; CDR2 reads SYGVKD. The CDR3 is 13 amino acids.

This clonotype showed up many times. The gene calls are TRBV7-3 and TRBJ2-7; D unclear. The germline V and J ends were trimmed by 0 bases and 5 bases, with 8 bases remaining between them. CDR3 length equals 13 residues. Germline lookup yields CDR1 SGHTA and CDR2 FQGTGA. This chain's CDR3 is CASSLTRSDEQYF. Here the CDR3 DNA reads TGTGCCAGCAGCTTAACCCGGTCGGACGAGCAGTACTTC.

This clonotype has at least ten counts. The CDR3 region is CASTLARLNTEAFF. The CDR3 bases are TGTGCCAGCACTTTGGCTCGGTTGAACACTGAAGCTTTCTTT. This chain links TRBV28 with TRBJ1-1; the D is unclear. The CDR3 consists of 14 residues. The ends were cut back, 7 bases at V and 0 bases at J, with 12 bases in the middle. The germline CDR1 and CDR2 sequences are MDHEN and SYDVKM.

This clonotype was seen ten or more times. The genes are TRBV28 and TRBJ2-1; a possible D gene is TRBD2 (5 bases). The ends were cut back, 6 bases at V and 10 bases at J, with 22 bases in the middle. CDR1 and CDR2 from the germline V gene are MDHEN and SYDVKM. CDR3 size: 15 residues. The CDR3 loop reads CASRATVGLRREQFF. DNA of the CDR3: TGTGCCAGCAGGGCGACCGTTGGCCTTAGGAGGGAGCAGTTCTTC.